This T cell receptor beta chain was observed in a study of T cell repertoires in cytomegalovirus infection. Study results and limitations: HLA-C-restricted CMV-specific TCR beta clonotypes prevailed in the ex vivo response.

This CDR3 contains 15 residues. Germline-derived CDR1 and CDR2 are GTSNPN and SVGIG (reference sequence). The V gene lost 3 bases and the J gene lost 4 bases, with 18 bases spanning the gap. This clonotype turned up a few times. What it binds is not known. A single record per CDR3 protein comes from TCRdb applying MiXCR to the reads. In the table there are over 250,000 distinct CDR3 sequences, about 20% of which are singletons. The rearrangement uses TRBV30 and TRBJ1-2; possible D gene TRBD1, 5 bases. This clonotype was sampled from a human donor in good health (CMV status not recorded). Some clones in this sample may be carry-over from other donors' samples. This specimen was cultured PBMCs, taken from culture after CMV antigen stimulation. The CDR3 DNA is TGTGCCTGGAGGGGACTGGGAAGCGGCGCCTATGGCTACACCTTC. Its protein product is CAWRGLGSGAYGYTF. The variable domain in full, with the rest retrieved from reference TRBV30 and TRBJ1-2, is SQTIHQWPATLVQPVGSPLSLECTVEGTSNPNLYWYRQAAGRGLQLLFYSVGIGQISSEVPQNLSASRPQDRQFILSSKKLLLSDSGFYLCAWRGLGSGAYGYTFGSGTRLTVV.